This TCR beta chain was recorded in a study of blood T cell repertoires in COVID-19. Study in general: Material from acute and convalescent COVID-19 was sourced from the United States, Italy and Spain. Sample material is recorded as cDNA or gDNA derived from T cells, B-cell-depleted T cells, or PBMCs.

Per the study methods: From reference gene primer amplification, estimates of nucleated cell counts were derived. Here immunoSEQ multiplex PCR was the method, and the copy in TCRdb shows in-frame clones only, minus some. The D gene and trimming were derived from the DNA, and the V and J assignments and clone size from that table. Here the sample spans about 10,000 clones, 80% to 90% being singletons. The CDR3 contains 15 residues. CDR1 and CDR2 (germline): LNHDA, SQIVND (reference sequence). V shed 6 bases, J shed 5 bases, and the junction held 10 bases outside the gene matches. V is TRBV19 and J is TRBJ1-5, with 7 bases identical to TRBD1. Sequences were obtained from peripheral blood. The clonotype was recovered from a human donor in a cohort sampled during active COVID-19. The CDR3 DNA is TGTGCCAGTAGCCCGCCCGACAGGGAACATCAGCCCCAGCATTTT. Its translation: CASSPPDREHQPQHF. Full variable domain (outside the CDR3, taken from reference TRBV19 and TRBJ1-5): DGGITQSPKYLFRKEGQNVTLSCEQNLNHDAMYWYRQDPGQGLRLIYYSQIVNDFQKGDIAEGYSVSREKKESFPLTVTSAQKNPTAFYLCASSPPDREHQPQHFGDGTRLSIL.